This T cell receptor beta chain was profiled in a study of technical replicates of blood from a handful of donors. Repertoires were generated with immunoSEQ multiplex PCR, while TCRdb's copy carries only in-frame clones and drops some. The table lists about 59,000 clones, 93% of them singletons, with less than 5% in the top ten. The CDR3 is made up of 15 amino acids. In germline, CDR1 is LGHNA, CDR2 YSLEER. Trimming cost V 0 bases and J 2 bases, with 8 bases left between them. The receptor was derived from a human donor in good health. Some clones in this sample may be carry-over from other donors' samples. The V call is TRBV4-3, the J call TRBJ1-5; D remains ambiguous. Material: PBMCs. The CDR3 bases are TGCGCCAGCAGCCAAGAGCCGGAGGGCAATCAGCCCCAGCATTTT. The encoded protein is CASSQEPEGNQPQHF.